The 31 T cell receptor beta chains in this list originate from one sample, sequenced in a study of blood T cell repertoires in COVID-19. Libraries were prepared by immunoSEQ multiplex PCR; TCRdb keeps only in-frame clonotypes and omits some of them. Altogether more than 95,000 clones are present, 86% being singletons, with the ten largest covering about 5.4%. Sequenced input: peripheral blood. The receptor set was obtained from a human donor in a cohort sampled during active COVID-19.

The chain combines TRBV28 with TRBJ2-3; TRBD2 is a possible D gene (6 bases). Between the trimmed V and J ends, which lost 1 base and 7 bases, there was a span of 15 bases. Germline CDR1 reads MDHEN; CDR2 reads SYDVKM. The CDR3 is 15 residues long. The chain's CDR3 is CASSLLSGGAHTQYF. CDR3 coding DNA: TGTGCCAGCAGTTTATTAAGTGGAGGGGCCCATACGCAGTATTTT. The full variable domain, rest sourced from reference TRBV28 and TRBJ2-3, is DVKVTQSSRYLVKRTGEKVFLECVQDMDHENMFWYRQDPGLGLRLIYFSYDVKMKEKGDIPEGYSVSREKKERFSLILESASTNQTSMYLCASSLLSGGAHTQYFGPGTRLTVL.

This chain joins TRBV7-9 and TRBJ1-2; weak D call: TRBD1 (6 bases). CDR1 and CDR2 from the germline V gene are SEHNR and FQNEAQ (reference sequence). The ends were cut back, 5 bases at V and 4 bases at J, with 11 bases in the middle. CDR3 length: 13 amino acids. CDR3 in amino acids: CASSARTAYGYTF. The DNA of the CDR3 is TGTGCCAGCAGCGCCCGGACAGCCTATGGCTACACCTTC.

This clone was seen more than once but under ten times. The CDR3 DNA is TGTGCCAGCACCCTAGCGGGAATGAGCACAGATACGCAGTATTTT. Its protein is CASTLAGMSTDTQYF. The chain employs TRBV7-9 and TRBJ2-3; 9 positions match TRBD2. V lost 7 bases, J lost 0 bases, and 5 bases stayed unmatched. This CDR3 is 15 amino acids long. CDR1 SEHNR and CDR2 FQNEAQ come from the germline V gene (reference sequence).

This clone appeared a few times. The genes are TRBV4-1 and TRBJ2-7, with 7 bases fitting TRBD2. Germline loops: CDR1 MGHRA, CDR2 YSYEKL. V lost 2 bases, J lost 3 bases, and 10 bases stayed unmatched. This CDR3 is built from 16 residues. Written as DNA, the CDR3 is TGCGCCAGCAGCCAACTGTCAGCGGGACTCGGCTACGAGCAGTACTTC. The encoded protein is CASSQLSAGLGYEQYF.

The chain links TRBV5-1 to TRBJ1-2; 7 nucleotides agree with TRBD1. CDR1 SGHRS and CDR2 YFSETQ come from the germline V gene. CDR3 length: 14 residues. With 4 bases clipped from V and 3 bases from J, the junction kept 6 bases outside the gene matches. CDR3 residues: CASSMTGSDYGYTF. The DNA for the CDR3 is TGCGCCAGCAGCATGACAGGGTCGGACTATGGCTACACCTTC.

This chain connects TRBV5-4 to TRBJ1-2; D is unclear. V lost 4 bases and J lost 7, with 11 bases in between. This CDR3 has 12 residues. In germline, CDR1 is SGHNT, CDR2 YYREEE (reference sequence). For the CDR3, the DNA is TGTGCCAGCAGCCCCTGGGAGGGTGGCTACACCTTC. This encodes CASSPWEGGYTF.

The V call is TRBV23-1, the J call TRBJ2-5; weak D call: TRBD1 (5 bases). TRBV23-1 belongs to the ORF category, with a function that is uncertain. The CDR3 loop spans 18 amino acids. Trimming shortened V by 3 bases and J by 2 bases, and 22 bases separated the two germline ends. Here the CDR3 DNA reads TGCGCCAGCAGTCACCCCCGACAGCAAATAGGTATACAAGAGACCCAGTACTTC. It yields the protein CASSHPRQQIGIQETQYF.

As to this clone: A junction boundary mismatches the germline segment, possibly from a read error. V gene TRBV24-1 combines with J gene TRBJ2-2; tentatively, D is TRBD2 (6 bases). This CDR3 has 12 residues. Germline V gene data show CDR1 as KGHDR and CDR2 as SFDVKD. CDR3 bases: TGTGCCACGGGAGGTCACACTGGGGAGCTGTTTTTT. This translates into CATGGHTGELFF.

The chain has TRBV9 and TRBJ2-5, with 9 bases identical to TRBD2. Germline trimming cut 0 bases from V and 3 bases from J; bases unmatched to any gene: 9. The CDR3 spans 17 residues. Per the germline V gene, CDR1 is SGDLS and CDR2 is YYNGEE. CDR3 in DNA: TGTGCCAGCAGCGTAGGTCGGGGCCCTAGCGGGAAAGAGACCCAGTACTTC. Translating it yields CASSVGRGPSGKETQYF.

The rearrangement links TRBV2 to TRBJ2-7, with a weak D call TRBD1 (5 bases). The V gene lost 2 bases and the J gene lost 1 base, with 9 bases spanning the gap. The CDR3 sequence is 14 residues long. CDR1 SNHLY and CDR2 FYNNEI come from the germline V gene. CDR3 in amino acids: CASSEYRISYEQYF. The CDR3, as DNA: TGTGCCAGCAGTGAATACAGGATATCCTACGAGCAGTACTTC.

The chain couples TRBV18 to TRBJ1-1; 9 bases agree with TRBD1. The CDR3 consists of 15 residues. The V and J ends lost 3 bases and 8 bases, in that order; junction bases with no gene match: 10. The germline V gene encodes CDR1 KGHSH and CDR2 LQKENI. The CDR3 protein is CASSPIGTGPPEAFF. The CDR3 nucleotides are TGTGCCAGCTCACCTATCGGGACAGGGCCTCCCGAAGCTTTCTTT. Looking up the rest from reference TRBV18 and TRBJ1-1 gives the full variable domain: NAGVMQNPRHLVRRRGQEARLRCSPMKGHSHVYWYRQLPEEGLKFMVYLQKENIIDESGMPKERFSAEFPKEGPSILRIQQVVRGDSAAYFCASSPIGTGPPEAFFGQGTRLTVV.

The chain joins TRBV9 to TRBJ2-1, with TRBD2 matching over 9 bases. The CDR3 totals 16 residues. Germline V CDR1 and CDR2: SGDLS, YYNGEE. V shed 2 bases and J 7 bases; nucleotides not matched to a gene: 10. This CDR3 reads CASSVSEGTSFNEQFF. The CDR3 DNA sequence: TGTGCCAGCAGCGTGAGTGAAGGGACTAGCTTTAATGAGCAGTTCTTC.

The rearrangement joins TRBV10-3 to TRBJ2-5, with 11 positions matching TRBD2. V was pared by 5 bases and J by 5 bases, with 10 bases of the junction left unmatched. Germline lookup yields CDR1 ENHRY and CDR2 SYGVKD. The CDR3 runs 16 residues. CDR3: CAISRASGRSVETQYF. In DNA, the CDR3 is TGTGCCATCAGTAGGGCTAGCGGGAGGTCTGTGGAGACCCAGTACTTC.

The chain has TRBV6-5 and TRBJ1-3; D is unresolved. Looked up from germline, CDR1 is MNHEY and CDR2 is SVGAGI. This CDR3 contains 12 residues. Trimming pared 8 bases from V and 4 bases from J, leaving 9 bases between. This CDR3 is CASLGAGNTIYF. CDR3 DNA: TGTGCCAGCCTCGGAGCCGGAAACACCATATATTTT.

This chain links TRBV3-1 (or the pseudogene TRBV3-2) with TRBJ2-7, with 12 bases aligning to TRBD1. Germline V CDR1 and CDR2: LGHDT, YNNKEL (reference sequence). The CDR3 is 13 residues long. Losses at the gene ends were 5 bases for V and 6 bases for J; bases not matched to a gene: 2. The CDR3 sequence is CASSGDRGREQYF. The CDR3 DNA is TGTGCCAGCAGCGGGGACAGGGGGCGCGAGCAGTACTTC.

The chain carries TRBV6-2 or TRBV6-3 and TRBJ1-3; the D gene is possibly TRBD1 (5 bases). This CDR3 comprises 13 residues. Per the germline V gene, CDR1 is MNHEY and CDR2 is SVGEGT. The germline V and J ends were trimmed by 3 bases and 7 bases, with 10 bases remaining between them. The chain's CDR3 is CASSYQGGNTIYF. The CDR3 DNA sequence: TGTGCCAGCAGTTATCAGGGCGGCAACACCATATATTTT.

The V gene is TRBV27, the J gene TRBJ1-5; a weak D match, TRBD1 (6 bases). Germline loops: CDR1 MNHEY, CDR2 SMNVEV (reference sequence). This CDR3 spans 14 amino acids. V was pared by 6 bases and J by 5 bases, with 14 bases between. CDR3 protein: CASSRISGDQPQHF. As DNA, the CDR3 is TGTGCCAGCAGCCGTATCTCAGGGGATCAGCCCCAGCATTTT.

As regards this clone: The junction departs from germline at one end; a sequencing error may be responsible. CDR3 protein: CVSSLVQGSQETQYF. CDR3 nucleotides: TGCGTCAGCAGCTTGGTGCAGGGAAGCCAAGAGACCCAGTACTTC. This chain connects TRBV5-1 to TRBJ2-5; possibly TRBD1 for D (5 bases). CDR3 length equals 15 residues. CDR1 and CDR2 (germline): SGHRS, YFSETQ.

This clone has only one observation. The rearrangement uses TRBV5-5 and TRBJ2-1; 9 nucleotides line up with TRBD2. This CDR3 is built from 15 residues. Germline V gene sequence: CDR1 SGHKS, CDR2 YYEKEE (reference sequence). Germline trimming cut 0 bases from V and 7 bases from J; bases unmatched to any gene: 5. CDR3 loop: CASSLESSGRNEQFF. DNA for the CDR3: TGTGCCAGCAGCTTGGAGAGTAGCGGGAGAAATGAGCAGTTCTTC.

This chain links TRBV11-2 with TRBJ2-1, with 11 bases that match TRBD2. Germline CDR1 and CDR2: SGHAT and FQNNGV. J lost 9 bases, V lost 6 bases, and 7 bases had no gene match. The CDR3 extends over 14 amino acids. The CDR3 region is CASRGTSGEAEQFF. CDR3 nucleotide sequence: TGTGCCAGCAGGGGGACTAGCGGAGAGGCTGAGCAGTTCTTC.

This chain joins TRBV2 and TRBJ1-4; no definite D call. Per the germline V gene, CDR1 is SNHLY and CDR2 is FYNNEI. Trimming took 7 bases from V and 11 from J, leaving 17 bases between them. This CDR3 spans 13 amino acids. DNA for the CDR3: TGTGCCAGCAAGGAGGAGGAATTGTTGAAACTGTTTTTT. This translates into CASKEEELLKLFF.

The gene calls are TRBV7-8 and TRBJ2-2, with a tentative D call TRBD2 (5 bases). Germline V gene lookup returns CDR1 SGHVS and CDR2 FQNEAQ. The CDR3 is 17 amino acids. V was shortened by 2 bases and J by 0 bases, with 13 bases between the two germline ends. DNA for the CDR3: TGTGCCAGCAGCTTAAATATTGTGGGAGCGAACACCGGGGAGCTGTTTTTT. It translates to CASSLNIVGANTGELFF.

The V call is TRBV7-9, the J call TRBJ2-1; D not certain. Germline V CDR1 and CDR2: SEHNR, FQNEAQ (reference sequence). This CDR3 is built from 15 residues. V shed 0 bases and J shed 6 bases, with 12 bases lying between them. The CDR3 loop is CASSLASRAANEQFF. The CDR3 DNA reads TGTGCCAGCAGCTTAGCGAGTCGCGCGGCCAATGAGCAGTTCTTC.

The genes are TRBV28 and TRBJ2-2; tentative D call: TRBD1 (5 bases). From germline, CDR1 is MDHEN and CDR2 SYDVKM. The CDR3 runs 17 residues. V dropped 6 bases and J dropped 0 bases, with 17 bases sitting between them. CDR3 loop: CASRRQSYTTNTGELFF. The CDR3, as DNA: TGTGCCAGCAGAAGACAGAGTTATACTACGAACACCGGGGAGCTGTTTTTT.

The J gene is TRBJ2-7, the V gene TRBV3-1 (or the pseudogene TRBV3-2); TRBD2 is a possible D gene (5 bases). Germline V gene lookup returns CDR1 LGHDT and CDR2 YNNKEL (reference sequence). CDR3 length: 16 amino acids. V was clipped by 4 bases and J by 0 bases, with 16 bases between them. The CDR3 loop reads CASSRGRSGNSYEQYF. As DNA, the CDR3 is TGTGCCAGCAGCCGCGGACGGAGCGGAAACTCCTACGAGCAGTACTTC.

The chain uses TRBV18 and TRBJ1-6; unclear D gene. This CDR3 is built from 16 residues. CDR1 and CDR2 (germline): KGHSH, LQKENI. V lost 4 bases to trimming and J lost 5 bases, with 15 bases between them. CDR3 sequence reads: CASSLAQGRDNSPLHF. The CDR3 coding sequence is TGTGCCAGCTCACTAGCACAAGGGAGAGATAATTCACCCCTCCACTTT.

The chain links TRBV6-2 or TRBV6-3 to TRBJ1-1; perhaps TRBD1 as D (6 bases). Trimming took 4 bases from V and 7 from J, leaving 16 bases between them. The CDR3 runs to 14 residues. Germline values: CDR1 MNHEY, CDR2 SVGEGT. The CDR3 reads CASSLQGGSSEAFF. The DNA for the CDR3 is TGTGCCAGCAGTTTACAGGGTGGAAGTAGTGAAGCTTTCTTT.

The genes are TRBV5-1 and TRBJ2-1; TRBD2 agrees at 13 bases. The V and J ends lost 1 base and 5 bases, in that order; junction bases with no gene match: 6. The CDR3 has 17 amino acids. CDR1 and CDR2 from the germline V gene are SGHRS and YFSETQ. CDR3 in DNA: TGCGCCAGCAGCTTGCTACGGGGGACTAGCGGGAACAATGAGCAGTTCTTC. Residues: CASSLLRGTSGNNEQFF.

This clone was detected once. This chain links TRBV18 with TRBJ1-3; D possibly corresponds to TRBD1 (5 bases). The CDR3 consists of 14 residues. Per the germline V gene, CDR1 is KGHSH and CDR2 is LQKENI. V lost 8 bases to trimming and J lost 4 bases, with 15 bases between them. As DNA, the CDR3 is TGTGCCAGCACCCAAGGTGCAGGGGGAAACACCATATATTTT. Translating it yields CASTQGAGGNTIYF.

This clone was seen more than once but under ten times. CDR3 sequence reads: CASSPPPRGLNNEQFF. The CDR3 DNA follows: TGTGCCAGCTCACCACCCCCAAGGGGACTTAACAATGAGCAGTTCTTC. This sequence joins TRBV18 and TRBJ2-1; D perhaps matches TRBD2 (6 bases). CDR1 and CDR2 from the germline V gene are KGHSH and LQKENI. The CDR3 covers 16 residues. V shed 0 bases and J shed 5 bases, with 14 bases lying between them.

The chain links TRBV27 to TRBJ2-7, with 9 bases lining up with TRBD2. This CDR3 contains 15 residues. Germline assignment: CDR1 MNHEY and CDR2 SMNVEV (reference sequence). V lost 6 bases, J lost 2 bases, and 8 bases stayed unmatched. CDR3 in DNA: TGTGCCAGCAGCTCTGCTAGCGGGAAGGCCTACGAGCAGTACTTC. It yields the protein CASSSASGKAYEQYF.